This T cell receptor (beta chain) appears in the sequencing data of a study of blood T cell repertoires in COVID-19. Either two negative PCRs, clearance, or symptom resolution qualified Cohort 3 donors as recovered. From germline, CDR1 is SGDLS and CDR2 YYNGEE. The CDR3 is made up of 13 amino acids. Between the trimmed V and J ends, which lost 6 bases and 4 bases, there was a span of 12 bases. Assay used: immunoSEQ multiplex PCR; TCRdb lists only in-frame clones, some missing. In the table there are hundreds of thousands of clones, over 75% of which are singletons. The sequence was obtained from a man younger than 30 who had recovered from COVID-19. The genes are TRBV9 and TRBJ2-3; weak D call: TRBD2 (6 bases). The source material was PBMCs or T cells enriched from blood (not recorded which). CDR3 nucleotides: TGTGCCAGCACGGAGGGGTCCGCAGATACGCAGTATTTT. This codes for CASTEGSADTQYF.